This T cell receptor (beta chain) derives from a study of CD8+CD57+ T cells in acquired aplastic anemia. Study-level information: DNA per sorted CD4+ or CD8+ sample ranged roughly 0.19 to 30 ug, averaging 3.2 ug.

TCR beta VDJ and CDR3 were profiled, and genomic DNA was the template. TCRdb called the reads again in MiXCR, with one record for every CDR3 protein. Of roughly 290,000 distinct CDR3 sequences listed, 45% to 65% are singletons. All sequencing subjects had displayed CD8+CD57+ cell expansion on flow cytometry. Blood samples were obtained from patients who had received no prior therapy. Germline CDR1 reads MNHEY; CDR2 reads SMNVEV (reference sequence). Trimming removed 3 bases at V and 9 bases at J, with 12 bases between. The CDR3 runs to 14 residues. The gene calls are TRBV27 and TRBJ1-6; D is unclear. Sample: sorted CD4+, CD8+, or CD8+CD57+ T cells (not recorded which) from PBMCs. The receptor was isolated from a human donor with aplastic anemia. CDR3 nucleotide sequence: TGTGCCAGCAGTTTTGGCCTCCGCGGTTCACCCCTCCACTTT. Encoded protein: CASSFGLRGSPLHF.